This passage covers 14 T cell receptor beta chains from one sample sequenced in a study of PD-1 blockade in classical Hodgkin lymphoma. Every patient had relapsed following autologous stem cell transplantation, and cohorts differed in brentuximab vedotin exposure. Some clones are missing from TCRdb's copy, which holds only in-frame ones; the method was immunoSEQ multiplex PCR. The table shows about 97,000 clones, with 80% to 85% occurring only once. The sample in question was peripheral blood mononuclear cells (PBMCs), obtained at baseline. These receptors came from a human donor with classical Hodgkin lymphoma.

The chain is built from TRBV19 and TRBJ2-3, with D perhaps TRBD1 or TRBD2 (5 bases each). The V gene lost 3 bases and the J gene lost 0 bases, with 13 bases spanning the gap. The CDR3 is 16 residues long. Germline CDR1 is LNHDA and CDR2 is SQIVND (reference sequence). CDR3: CASSMRGATSTDTQYF. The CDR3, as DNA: TGTGCCAGTAGTATGAGGGGAGCCACCAGCACAGATACGCAGTATTTT.

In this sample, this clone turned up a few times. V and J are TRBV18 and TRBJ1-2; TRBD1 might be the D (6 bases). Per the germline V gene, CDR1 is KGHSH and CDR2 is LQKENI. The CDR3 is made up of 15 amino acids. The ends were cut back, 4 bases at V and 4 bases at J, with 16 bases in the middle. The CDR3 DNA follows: TGTGCCAGCTCACAGGGAGAGGGGGACACCTATGGCTACACCTTC. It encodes CASSQGEGDTYGYTF.

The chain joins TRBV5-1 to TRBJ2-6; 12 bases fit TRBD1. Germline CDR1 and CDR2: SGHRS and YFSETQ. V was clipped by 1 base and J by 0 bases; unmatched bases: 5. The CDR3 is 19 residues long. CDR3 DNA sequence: TGCGCCAGCAGCTTGTTCGGGACAGGGGGCCGCTCTGGGGCCAACGTCCTGACTTTC. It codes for CASSLFGTGGRSGANVLTF.

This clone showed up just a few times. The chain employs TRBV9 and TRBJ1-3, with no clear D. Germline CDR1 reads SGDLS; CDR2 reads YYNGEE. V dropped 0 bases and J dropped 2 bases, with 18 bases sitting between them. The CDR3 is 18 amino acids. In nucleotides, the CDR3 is TGTGCCAGCAGCGTAGCCCCCGGCTCCCTGACCCCTGGAAACACCATATATTTT. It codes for CASSVAPGSLTPGNTIYF.

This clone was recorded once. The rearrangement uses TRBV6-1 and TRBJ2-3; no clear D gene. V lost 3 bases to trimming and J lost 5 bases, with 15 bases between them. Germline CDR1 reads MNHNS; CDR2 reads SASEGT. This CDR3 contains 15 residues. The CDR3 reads CASSDLGSLEDTQYF. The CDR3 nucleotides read TGTGCCAGCAGTGACCTGGGAAGTCTGGAAGATACGCAGTATTTT.

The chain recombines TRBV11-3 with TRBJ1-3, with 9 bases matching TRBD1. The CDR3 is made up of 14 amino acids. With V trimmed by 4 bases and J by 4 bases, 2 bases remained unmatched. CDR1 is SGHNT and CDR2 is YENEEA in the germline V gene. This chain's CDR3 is CASSSGQGGNTIYF. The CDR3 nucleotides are TGTGCCAGCAGCTCCGGACAGGGGGGAAACACCATATATTTT.

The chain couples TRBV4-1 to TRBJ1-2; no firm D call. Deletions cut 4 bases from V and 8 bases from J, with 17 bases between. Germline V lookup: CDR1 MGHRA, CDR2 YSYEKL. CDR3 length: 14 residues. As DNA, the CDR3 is TGCGCCAGCAGCCTCCGGACGATATCTAAGGGCTACACCTTC. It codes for CASSLRTISKGYTF.

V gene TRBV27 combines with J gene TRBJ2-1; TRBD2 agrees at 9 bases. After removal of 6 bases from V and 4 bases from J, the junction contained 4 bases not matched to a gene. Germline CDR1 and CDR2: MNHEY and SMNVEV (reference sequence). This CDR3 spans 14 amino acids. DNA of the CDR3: TGTGCCAGCAGCCTAGCGGGGCCTTACAATGAGCAGTTCTTC. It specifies CASSLAGPYNEQFF.

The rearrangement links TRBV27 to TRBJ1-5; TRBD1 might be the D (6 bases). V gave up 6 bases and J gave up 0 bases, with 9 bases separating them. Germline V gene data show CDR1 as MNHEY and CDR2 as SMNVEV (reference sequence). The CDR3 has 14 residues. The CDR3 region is CASRMDSSNQPQHF. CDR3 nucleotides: TGTGCCAGCAGGATGGACAGTAGCAATCAGCCCCAGCATTTT.

The CDR3 loop is CASTTRSSGIYEQYF. The CDR3 DNA is TGTGCCAGCACCACCCGGTCTAGCGGGATCTACGAGCAGTACTTC. The V and J genes are TRBV7-2 and TRBJ2-7; 9 bases are a match to TRBD2. J lost 3 bases, V lost 7 bases, and 10 bases had no gene match. This CDR3 has 15 residues. Looked up from germline, CDR1 is SGHTA and CDR2 is FQGNSA.

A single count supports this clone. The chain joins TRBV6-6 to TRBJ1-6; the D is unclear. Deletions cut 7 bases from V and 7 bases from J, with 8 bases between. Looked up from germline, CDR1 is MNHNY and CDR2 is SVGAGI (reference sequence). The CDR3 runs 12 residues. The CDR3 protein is CASKRANSPLHF. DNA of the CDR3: TGTGCCAGCAAGCGGGCAAATTCACCCCTCCACTTT.

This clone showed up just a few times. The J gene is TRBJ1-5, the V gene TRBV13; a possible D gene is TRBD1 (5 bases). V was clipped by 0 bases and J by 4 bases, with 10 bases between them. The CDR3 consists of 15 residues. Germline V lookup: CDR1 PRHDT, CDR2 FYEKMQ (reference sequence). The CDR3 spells CASSLGRRGNQPQHF. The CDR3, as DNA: TGTGCCAGCAGCTTAGGTCGTAGGGGAAATCAGCCCCAGCATTTT.

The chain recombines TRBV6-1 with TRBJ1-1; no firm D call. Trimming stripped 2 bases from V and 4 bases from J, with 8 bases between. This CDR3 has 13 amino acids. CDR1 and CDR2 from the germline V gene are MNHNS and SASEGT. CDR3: CASSEQFGTEAFF. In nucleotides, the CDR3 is TGTGCCAGCAGTGAACAGTTCGGCACTGAAGCTTTCTTT.

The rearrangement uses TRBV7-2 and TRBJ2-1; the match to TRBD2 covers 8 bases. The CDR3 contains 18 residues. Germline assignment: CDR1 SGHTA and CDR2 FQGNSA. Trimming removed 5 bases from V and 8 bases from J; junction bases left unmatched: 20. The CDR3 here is CASSPTPPSSGSGDEQFF. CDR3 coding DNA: TGTGCCAGCAGCCCCACCCCCCCTTCGAGCGGGAGTGGAGATGAGCAGTTCTTC. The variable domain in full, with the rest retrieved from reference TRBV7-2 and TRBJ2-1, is GAGVSQSPSNKVTEKGKDVELRCDPISGHTALYWYRQSLGQGLEFLIYFQGNSAPDKSGLPSDRFSAERTGGSVSTLTIQRTQQEDSAVYLCASSPTPPSSGSGDEQFFGPGTRLTVL.